These T cell receptor beta chains were read from a single sample in a study of OX40 agonist ivuxolimab in advanced cancers. Clones were sequenced by immunoSEQ multiplex PCR, and TCRdb holds only the in-frame ones, with some missing. The data show about 88,000 clones, approximately 85% seen once. This specimen was CD4+ or CD8+ T cells sorted from blood, taken in a trial of the OX40 agonist ivuxolimab. These TCRs come from an adult with an advanced solid tumor such as melanoma, head and neck, liver or kidney cancer. Both conserved end residues are part of each CDR3. D genes are given only for firm matches.

>TRBV11-2|14|NA|TRBJ2-7
CASSLDAFSYEQYF
TGTGCCAGCAGCTTAGACGCATTCTCCTACGAGCAGTACTTC
>TRBV7-8|11|NA|TRBJ2-7
CASSLNYEQYF
TGTGCCAGCAGCCTCAACTACGAGCAGTACTTC
>TRBV28|17|TRBD2|TRBJ2-3
CASSWTSGFSSTDTQYF
TGTGCCAGCAGTTGGACTAGCGGGTTTTCTAGCACAGATACGCAGTATTTT
>TRBV10-3|18|TRBD2|TRBJ2-1
CAISGGTSGKRGYNEQFF
TGTGCCATCAGTGGAGGGACTAGCGGGAAGAGGGGGTACAATGAGCAGTTCTTC
>TRBV6-6|12|NA|TRBJ2-7
CASSLPGYEQYF
TGTGCCAGCAGTCTCCCGGGCTACGAGCAGTACTTC
>TRBV13|14|NA|TRBJ2-7
CASSLGPAVGEQYF
TGTGCCAGCAGCCTCGGCCCCGCCGTAGGTGAGCAGTACTTC
>TRBV6-6|11|NA|TRBJ2-5
CASTQGETQYF
TGTGCCAGCACCCAAGGAGAGACCCAGTACTTC
>TRBV6-5|16|NA|TRBJ2-1
CASSYSPGPSVDEQFF
TGTGCCAGCAGTTACTCTCCGGGGCCCTCAGTAGATGAGCAGTTCTTC
>TRBV7-9|15|TRBD1|TRBJ2-1
CASSFRQGVYNEQFF
TGTGCCAGCAGCTTCCGACAGGGAGTTTACAATGAGCAGTTCTTC
>TRBV5-4|15|NA|TRBJ2-3
CASSSGTEVMATQYF
TGTGCCAGCAGCTCCGGGACGGAGGTCATGGCTACGCAGTATTTT
>TRBV7-9|12|NA|TRBJ2-4
CASSSRGGQEYF
TGTGCCAGCAGCTCACGGGGGGGACAGGAGTACTTC